Sequencing of this T cell receptor (beta chain) was carried out in a study of T-cell memory formation after mild COVID-19. Whole-study findings and limits: Pre-infection memory already had some responding clones, implying cross-reactive memory joined. CD4+ contracting clones were found mainly in CM and EM, and CD8+ ones in EMRA.

This clonotype was detected many times. The antigen is undetermined. TCRdb used MiXCR to reprocess the 5' RACE reads, holding one entry per CDR3 protein. Among 150,000 or so distinct CDR3 sequences listed, 9.5% to 13% were seen once. The CDR3 consists of 17 residues. CDR1 and CDR2 (germline): DFQATT, SNEGSKA (reference sequence). With V trimmed by 3 bases and J by 5 bases, 18 bases remained unmatched. Sequenced sample: PBMCs or a T cell subset sorted from them (not recorded which). This sequence originates from a man between 18 and 35 years old who had mild COVID-19 (a few samples of this study predate the infection). Cell type and time point are not known. The chain has TRBV20-1 and TRBJ1-1; 7 nucleotides agree with TRBD1. CDR3 region: CSARVEELSGGWTEAFF. The CDR3 coding sequence is TGCAGTGCTAGGGTTGAAGAACTCTCAGGGGGGTGGACTGAAGCTTTCTTT.